The clone carrying this T cell receptor beta chain has more than one count but fewer than ten. Its antigen remains unidentified. This specimen comes from a study of beta chain features in type 1 diabetes. General study findings and limits: Because the template was cDNA, high-expressing cells might be over-represented. Moderate yet significant TCRB CDR3 shortening was seen in Type 1 diabetes patients in all four CD4+ subsets.

cDNA synthesis used the whole RNA isolate, giving expressed TCRB sequences. Method: immunoSEQ multiplex PCR; TCRdb's copy keeps in-frame clones and lacks some. This table has approximately 150,000 clones, roughly 60% appearing once. Cells sorted by CD45RO/CCR7/CD25/CD127/CD95/CD27 comprised CD4+ naive, central memory, regulatory and stem cell-like memory cells. This TCR was sampled from a young man with type 1 diabetes. The material sequenced was naive CD4+ T cells from blood.

The CDR3 reads CASSQDWTDVVYEQYF. CDR3 bases: TGCGCCAGCAGCCAAGATTGGACAGACGTTGTTTACGAGCAGTACTTC. This sequence joins TRBV4-3 and TRBJ2-7; a weak D match, TRBD1 (6 bases). Germline V lookup: CDR1 LGHNA, CDR2 YSLEER. V was trimmed by 0 bases and J by 4 bases, leaving 16 bases between them. CDR3 length equals 16 residues.